This passage covers 15 T cell receptor beta chains from one sample sequenced in a study of blood T cell repertoires in COVID-19. Only in-frame clones appear in the TCRdb table, and some are missing; sequencing was by immunoSEQ multiplex PCR. The sample has some 160,000 clones; about four fifths are singletons. Material: peripheral blood. These receptors came from an older man with active or convalescent COVID-19.

This chain uses TRBV5-1 with TRBJ2-3; 7 positions match TRBD1. V lost 5 bases to trimming and J lost 1 base; unmatched junction nucleotides: 7. The CDR3 extends over 15 amino acids. Germline V gene data show CDR1 as SGHRS and CDR2 as YFSETQ. As DNA, the CDR3 is TGCGCCAGCAGAATGGGGGACAGAGGCACAGATACGCAGTATTTT. Its translation: CASRMGDRGTDTQYF. The full variable domain, with the rest looked up from reference TRBV5-1 and TRBJ2-3, is KAGVTQTPRYLIKTRGQQVTLSCSPISGHRSVSWYQQTPGQGLQFLFEYFSETQRNKGNFPGRFSGRQFSNSRSEMNVSTLELGDSALYLCASRMGDRGTDTQYFGPGTRLTVL.

The chain recombines TRBV12-3 or TRBV12-4 with TRBJ2-1; no reliable D call. This CDR3 region has 12 residues. Trimming pared 2 bases from V and 9 bases from J, leaving 8 bases between. DNA for the CDR3: TGTGCCAGCAGTTTACAGCGAAGTGAGCAGTTCTTC. It codes for CASSLQRSEQFF.

The V call is TRBV6-1, the J call TRBJ1-1; 7 bases fit TRBD1. The J segment lost 1 base and the V segment lost 2 bases, leaving 4 bases of the junction unmatched. CDR1 and CDR2 (germline): MNHNS, SASEGT. The CDR3 has 15 amino acids. The DNA of the CDR3 is TGTGCCAGCAGTGAATTGTCAGGGGGGAACACTGAAGCTTTCTTT. Amino acids: CASSELSGGNTEAFF.

This clone has only one observation. V is TRBV7-9 and J is TRBJ1-1; 8 bases align to TRBD1. This CDR3 is built from 16 residues. The V and J ends lost 1 base and 4 bases, in that order; junction bases with no gene match: 8. Germline V gene sequence: CDR1 SEHNR, CDR2 FQNEAQ (reference sequence). CDR3 sequence: CASSLDEGQGGTEAFF. The DNA for the CDR3 is TGTGCCAGCAGCTTAGACGAAGGACAGGGAGGCACTGAAGCTTTCTTT.

The chain recombines TRBV7-9 with TRBJ1-1, with a weak D call TRBD1 (5 bases). This CDR3 has 17 residues. The germline V gene encodes CDR1 SEHNR and CDR2 FQNEAQ (reference sequence). V was clipped by 1 base and J by 1 base, with 16 bases between them. CDR3 nucleotide sequence: TGTGCCAGCAGCTTAGGCGGGGGTCCCTCAAGGAACACTGAAGCTTTCTTT. It yields the protein CASSLGGGPSRNTEAFF.

The chain combines TRBV7-2 with TRBJ1-4, with 8 positions matching TRBD1. Germline-derived CDR1 and CDR2 are SGHTA and FQGNSA. The CDR3 totals 15 residues. J lost 7 bases, V lost 6 bases, and 10 bases had no gene match. CDR3 nucleotide sequence: TGTGCCAGCAGTCGTCAGGGGGCCGTTTCTGAAAAACTGTTTTTT. It codes for CASSRQGAVSEKLFF.

The chain uses TRBV10-3 and TRBJ1-1; D gene unclear. V was pared by 0 bases and J by 4 bases, with 9 bases between. The length of the CDR3 is 14 residues. CDR1 is ENHRY and CDR2 is SYGVKD in the germline V gene. The CDR3 coding sequence is TGTGCCATCAGTGAGTCGTCCGGGGTCACTGAAGCTTTCTTT. Protein product: CAISESSGVTEAFF.

This clone showed up just a few times. This sequence joins TRBV27 and TRBJ1-4; perhaps TRBD1 as D (6 bases). The V end lost 6 bases, the J end lost 4 bases, and 12 bases lay between the germline ends. The CDR3 totals 14 residues. CDR1 is MNHEY and CDR2 is SMNVEV in the germline V gene (reference sequence). The CDR3 nucleotides are TGTGCCAGCAGACTGACAGGCTTTAATGAAAAACTGTTTTTT. Its translation is CASRLTGFNEKLFF.

This clone was detected only a few times. The CDR3: CASSPGQGWSTEAFF. The DNA of the CDR3 is TGTGCCAGCTCCCCGGGACAGGGTTGGTCGACTGAAGCTTTCTTT. The genes are TRBV18 and TRBJ1-1, with TRBD1 matching over 9 bases. Germline V gene sequence: CDR1 KGHSH, CDR2 LQKENI. The CDR3 contains 15 residues. The trim removed 6 bases at V and 5 bases at J, leaving 10 bases unmatched. The variable domain in full, with the rest retrieved from reference TRBV18 and TRBJ1-1, is NAGVMQNPRHLVRRRGQEARLRCSPMKGHSHVYWYRQLPEEGLKFMVYLQKENIIDESGMPKERFSAEFPKEGPSILRIQQVVRGDSAAYFCASSPGQGWSTEAFFGQGTRLTVV.

This rearrangement joins TRBV27 to TRBJ2-6; possible D gene TRBD2, 6 bases. V lost 2 bases, J lost 4 bases, and 15 bases lay in between. CDR3 size: 17 residues. In germline, CDR1 is MNHEY, CDR2 SMNVEV (reference sequence). CDR3 DNA sequence: TGTGCCAGCAGTTTAATGCTTAGGAGGGCCGGGGCCAACGTCCTGACTTTC. This translates into CASSLMLRRAGANVLTF.

The chain is built from TRBV27 and TRBJ1-1, with D hard to call. V lost 1 base and J 1 base, leaving 7 bases between the germline ends. The CDR3 is 14 residues long. The V gene's germline CDR1 is MNHEY and CDR2 SMNVEV (reference sequence). CDR3 in amino acids: CASSLFSGNTEAFF. The CDR3 DNA reads TGTGCCAGCAGTTTATTTTCAGGGAACACTGAAGCTTTCTTT.

The chain's CDR3 is CASKMTGEGNTIYF. CDR3 DNA sequence: TGTGCCAGCAAAATGACAGGGGAAGGAAACACCATATATTTT. The chain has TRBV6-5 and TRBJ1-3, with 8 bases aligning to TRBD1. The CDR3 runs to 14 residues. From germline, CDR1 is MNHEY and CDR2 SVGAGI. V shed 7 bases and J 4 bases; nucleotides not matched to a gene: 6.

The chain has TRBV5-8 and TRBJ1-1, with 7 bases matching TRBD1. The CDR3 contains 13 residues. Germline values: CDR1 SGHTS, CDR2 YDEGEE. V dropped 0 bases and J dropped 6; count of bases not matched to a gene: 2. CDR3 sequence reads: CASSLVQGAEAFF. DNA for the CDR3: TGTGCCAGCAGCTTGGTGCAGGGGGCTGAAGCTTTCTTT.

Concerning this clone: The sample holds other DNA sequences that translate to the same CDR3. J is TRBJ1-1 and V is TRBV18, with D unclear. CDR1 KGHSH and CDR2 LQKENI come from the germline V gene. CDR3 length: 12 amino acids. V dropped 2 bases and J dropped 5 bases, with 6 bases sitting between them. In nucleotides, the CDR3 is TGTGCCAGCTCACCAAGGGAGACTGAAGCTTTCTTT. Translating gives CASSPRETEAFF.

The V gene is TRBV7-9, the J gene TRBJ1-2; 8 nucleotides agree with TRBD1. In germline, CDR1 is SEHNR, CDR2 FQNEAQ (reference sequence). CDR3 length: 15 residues. The junction had 9 bases not matched to a gene; V was cut back by 5 bases and J by 4 bases. CDR3 in amino acids: CASSSDRGLVYGYTF. As DNA, the CDR3 is TGTGCCAGCAGCAGCGACAGGGGTCTTGTCTATGGCTACACCTTC.